The present TCR beta chain was sequenced within a study of blood T cell repertoires in COVID-19. Turning to the study itself: COVID-19 samples from acute and convalescent phases originated in the United States, Italy and Spain. T cells, B-cell-depleted T cells, or PBMCs supplied cDNA or gDNA.

Original handling: Reference gene primer amplification gave nucleated cell count estimates. TCRdb keeps only in-frame clones here, not all; method: immunoSEQ multiplex PCR. Clone size and V and J calls were adopted from that table, with D and trimming inferred from the DNA. This table has over 90,000 clones, roughly 87% appearing once. The material sequenced was peripheral blood. The clonotype was recovered from a human donor in a cohort sampled during active COVID-19.

CDR3 DNA sequence: TGTGCCAGCAGTTTAAGCGGACAGGTCTACTACGAGCAGTACTTC. Its protein product is CASSLSGQVYYEQYF. This sequence joins TRBV27 and TRBJ2-7, with 7 bases fitting TRBD1. Per the germline V gene, CDR1 is MNHEY and CDR2 is SMNVEV (reference sequence). The CDR3 sequence is 15 residues long. Trimming removed 2 bases from V and 3 bases from J; junction bases left unmatched: 7.